The clone carrying this TCR beta chain was counted a few times. Its antigen is undetermined. The data were taken from a study of CD8 T cells in ankylosing spondylitis. Study observations and caveats: Researchers reportedly found disease-linked clones significantly enriched in matched ankylosing spondylitis synovial fluid. Seemingly distinctive of ankylosing spondylitis blood was a TCR beta motif formed by eight highly homologous variants. Some of these motif variants have turned up before, in reports on reactive arthritis synovial fluid and blood.

For TCR beta, libraries came from quantitative 5'-RACE with molecular barcodes. Each CDR3 protein is one row after TCRdb ran MiXCR on the 5' RACE reads. Of some 250,000 distinct CDR3 sequences in the sample, around 10% were seen once. The ends were cut back, 0 bases at V and 3 bases at J, with 8 bases in the middle. The CDR3 totals 14 residues. The germline CDR1 and CDR2 sequences are MNHGY and SAAAGT. This clonotype was obtained from a male donor with ankylosing spondylitis or in good health (not recorded which). The material sequenced was blood, either unsorted or a sorted T cell fraction (not recorded which). The chain recombines TRBV6-8 with TRBJ1-2; tentative D call: TRBD1 (5 bases). CDR3 residues: CASSYSTTDYGYTF. The CDR3 DNA follows: TGTGCCAGCAGTTACTCAACGACAGACTATGGCTACACCTTC.